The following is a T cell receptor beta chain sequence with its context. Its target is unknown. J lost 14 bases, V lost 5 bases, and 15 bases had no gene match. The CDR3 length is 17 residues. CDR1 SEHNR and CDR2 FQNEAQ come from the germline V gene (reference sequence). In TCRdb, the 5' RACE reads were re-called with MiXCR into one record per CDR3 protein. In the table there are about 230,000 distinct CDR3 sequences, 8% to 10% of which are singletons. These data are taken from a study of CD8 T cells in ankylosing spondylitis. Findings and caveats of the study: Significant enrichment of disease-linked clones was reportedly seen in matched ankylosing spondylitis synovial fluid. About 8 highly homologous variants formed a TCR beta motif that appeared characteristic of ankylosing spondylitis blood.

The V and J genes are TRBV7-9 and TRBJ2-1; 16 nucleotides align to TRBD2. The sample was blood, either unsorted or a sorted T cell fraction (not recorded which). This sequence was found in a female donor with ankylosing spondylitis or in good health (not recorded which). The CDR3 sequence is CASSTSLGTSGRAIKFF. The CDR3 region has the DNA TGTGCCAGCAGCACCTCGCTCGGGACTAGCGGGAGGGCAATAAAGTTCTTC.